This TCR beta chain comes out of a study of technical replicates of blood from a few donors. Only in-frame clones appear in the TCRdb table, and some are missing; sequencing was by immunoSEQ multiplex PCR. The table records 40,000 to 60,000 clones, roughly 84% of them present only once. CDR1 and CDR2 from the germline V gene are LGHNA and YSLEER. CDR3 length: 15 residues. The V end lost 0 bases, the J end lost 5 bases, and 13 bases lay between the germline ends. Sequencing was done on a sample of PBMCs. The chain combines TRBV4-3 with TRBJ1-1; D gene uncertain. The TCR comes from a human donor in good health. Some clones in this sample may be carry-over from other donors' samples. The CDR3 protein is CASSQDGRAITEAFF. In DNA, the CDR3 is TGCGCCAGCAGCCAAGATGGGCGGGCGATTACTGAAGCTTTCTTT.